Shown below are 2 T cell receptor beta chains from a single sample sequenced in a study of T-cell reconstitution after alpha-beta-depleted transplantation in children. Unique molecular identifiers were built into the TCRbeta library. TCRdb reprocessed the PCR reads with MiXCR, giving one entry per CDR3 protein. Of fewer than 350,000 distinct CDR3 sequences in the sample, around 10% were seen once. Here the sequenced sample was PBMCs, taken before TCRalphabeta/CD19-depleted stem cell transplant. All receptors derive from a boy less than two years old with acute myeloid leukemia, due to receive a stem cell transplant.

A remark on this clonotype: With a far larger clone one base away, a read error is the likely cause. The chain couples TRBV9 to TRBJ2-2, with TRBD1 as a possible D gene (5 bases). This CDR3 is 12 amino acids long. Germline assignment: CDR1 SGDLS and CDR2 YYNGEE. The CDR3 is CASSVDTEELFF. Written as DNA, the CDR3 is TGTGCCAGCAGCGTGGACACCGAGGAGCTGTTTTTT.

This clonotype appeared many times. V is TRBV7-9 and J is TRBJ2-1; D is perhaps TRBD2 (7 bases). Trimming left V 3 bases short and J 0 bases short, with 12 bases between. Per germline, CDR1 SEHNR and CDR2 FQNEAQ (reference sequence). The CDR3 is 16 amino acids. CDR3 DNA: TGTGCCAGCAGCTTCCTAGGGGGGGTCTCCTACAATGAGCAGTTCTTC. It encodes CASSFLGGVSYNEQFF.